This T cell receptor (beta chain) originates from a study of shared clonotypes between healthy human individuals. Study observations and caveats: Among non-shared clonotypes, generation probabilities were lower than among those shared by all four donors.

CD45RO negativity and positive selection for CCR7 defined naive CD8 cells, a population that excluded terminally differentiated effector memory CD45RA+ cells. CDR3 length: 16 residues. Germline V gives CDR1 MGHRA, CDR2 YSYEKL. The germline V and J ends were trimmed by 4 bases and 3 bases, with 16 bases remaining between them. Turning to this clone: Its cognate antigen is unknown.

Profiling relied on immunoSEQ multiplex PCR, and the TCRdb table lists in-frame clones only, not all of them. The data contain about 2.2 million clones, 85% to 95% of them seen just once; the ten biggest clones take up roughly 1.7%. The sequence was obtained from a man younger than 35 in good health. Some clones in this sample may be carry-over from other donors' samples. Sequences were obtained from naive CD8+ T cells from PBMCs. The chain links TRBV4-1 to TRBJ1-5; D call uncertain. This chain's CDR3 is CASSPAGLGSNQPQHF. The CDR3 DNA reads TGCGCCAGCAGCCCCGCTGGATTGGGATCCAATCAGCCCCAGCATTTT.